The 30 T cell receptor beta chains reported below all come from one sample, sequenced in a study of identical twins. TCRdb recomputed calls from the 5' RACE reads with MiXCR, one row per CDR3 protein. The sample has hundreds of thousands of distinct CDR3 sequences; 5.5% to 7.5% are singletons. Sequenced: naive T cells sorted from blood. These receptors originate from a man aged 18 to 30 in good health.

There are many counts of this clonotype. J is TRBJ2-1 and V is TRBV5-1; 9 bases match TRBD2. CDR3 size: 14 residues. Germline lookup yields CDR1 SGHRS and CDR2 YFSETQ. J lost 7 bases, V lost 4 bases, and 6 bases had no gene match. The CDR3 coding sequence is TGCGCCAGCAGCAGGCGGGAGGGGGATAATGAGCAGTTCTTC. Residues: CASSRREGDNEQFF.

This clonotype was seen at least ten times. The CDR3 loop reads CASSYSKRNTEAFF. The CDR3 nucleotides are TGTGCCAGCAGTTACTCCAAGAGAAACACTGAAGCTTTCTTT. The rearrangement links TRBV6-2 or TRBV6-3 to TRBJ1-1; no firm D call. Germline values: CDR1 MNHEY, CDR2 SVGEGT. The CDR3 contains 14 residues. V lost 0 bases to trimming and J lost 2 bases, with 7 bases between them.

This clonotype was seen only a few times. The rearrangement joins TRBV7-2 to TRBJ2-2; D ambiguous. Trimming took off 3 bases at V and 4 bases at J, with 12 bases between the two ends. CDR1 is SGHTA and CDR2 is FQGNSA in the germline V gene. CDR3 length equals 15 residues. CDR3 in DNA: TGTGCCAGCAGCTTCGTTGCGACCCGCACCGGGGAGCTGTTTTTT. Protein product: CASSFVATRTGELFF.

This clonotype was counted between two and nine times. The V gene is TRBV5-1, the J gene TRBJ2-2; 7 bases map to TRBD1. CDR1 is SGHRS and CDR2 is YFSETQ in the germline V gene. With V trimmed by 4 bases and J by 5 bases, 8 bases remained unmatched. CDR3 length equals 15 residues. The DNA for the CDR3 is TGCGCCAGCAGCCCACTATACAGGGGAACCGGGGAGCTGTTTTTT. Protein: CASSPLYRGTGELFF.

This clonotype was seen ten or more times. The chain recombines TRBV20-1 with TRBJ1-5; 8 bases fit TRBD1. The V gene end was trimmed by 2 bases and the J gene end by 0 bases; junction bases not matched to a gene: 15. Germline V gene lookup returns CDR1 DFQATT and CDR2 SNEGSKA (reference sequence). CDR3 size: 19 residues. The CDR3: CSARPPRGQDNDSNQPQHF. In DNA, the CDR3 is TGCAGTGCTAGACCCCCGCGGGGACAGGATAATGATAGCAATCAGCCCCAGCATTTT.

Worth noting for this clonotype: Since the CDR3 does not end with the conserved phenylalanine or tryptophan, this likely comes from a read error. The chain carries TRBV5-1 and TRBJ1-4; no clear D. This CDR3 is built from 13 residues. V lost 0 bases, J lost 4 bases, and 4 bases lay in between. Germline CDR1 reads SGHRS; CDR2 reads YFSETQ. The CDR3 region is CASSLGNNEKLFS. The CDR3 coding sequence is TGCGCCAGCAGCTTGGGGAATAATGAAAAACTGTTTTCT.

The V and J genes are TRBV5-1 and TRBJ2-3, with 7 bases that match TRBD1. V was pared by 4 bases and J by 0 bases, with 23 bases of the junction left unmatched. The CDR3 loop spans 21 amino acids. Germline V CDR1 and CDR2: SGHRS, YFSETQ. The CDR3 nucleotides read TGCGCCAGCAGCCACCTTTCAGGGGGAACCCGGGACACACACAGCACAGATACGCAGTATTTT. Its protein product is CASSHLSGGTRDTHSTDTQYF.

In its sample, this clonotype was seen a few times. The chain has TRBV7-2 and TRBJ2-3; 8 nucleotides match TRBD2. The CDR3 runs to 15 residues. V shed 3 bases, J shed 4 bases, and the junction held 6 bases outside the gene matches. The V gene's germline CDR1 is SGHTA and CDR2 FQGNSA. CDR3 DNA sequence: TGTGCCAGCAGCTTTCGCGGGAGGAGCTCAGATACGCAGTATTTT. Translated: CASSFRGRSSDTQYF.

This clonotype was counted many times. The J gene is TRBJ1-2, the V gene TRBV7-2, with TRBD1 identical over 7 bases. Germline loops: CDR1 SGHTA, CDR2 FQGNSA. After removal of 5 bases from V and 5 bases from J, the junction contained 8 bases not matched to a gene. This CDR3 spans 14 amino acids. The CDR3 DNA follows: TGTGCCAGCAGCCCGGGGACAGCCCTATATGGCTACACCTTC. Translating gives CASSPGTALYGYTF.

This clonotype has at least ten counts. The V and J genes are TRBV20-1 and TRBJ2-1, with 9 bases identical to TRBD2. Germline CDR1 reads DFQATT; CDR2 reads SNEGSKA (reference sequence). The CDR3 length is 13 residues. The CDR3 reads CRVAAGGVNEQFF. The CDR3 nucleotides are TGCAGAGTAGCTGCGGGAGGGGTGAATGAGCAGTTCTTC.

The rearrangement joins TRBV20-1 to TRBJ2-3; TRBD2 matches 9 bases. This CDR3 region has 19 residues. The V gene end was trimmed by 0 bases and the J gene end by 1 base; junction bases not matched to a gene: 14. The V gene's germline CDR1 is DFQATT and CDR2 SNEGSKA (reference sequence). The DNA for the CDR3 is TGCAGTGCTAGAGATAGTCTAGCGGGAAAGAGTATGGGCACAGATACGCAGTATTTT. It yields the protein CSARDSLAGKSMGTDTQYF.

This chain uses TRBV20-1 with TRBJ2-1; no clear D gene. Trimming left V 2 bases short and J 5 bases short, with 13 bases between. The CDR3 length is 14 residues. The germline V gene encodes CDR1 DFQATT and CDR2 SNEGSKA (reference sequence). CDR3 in amino acids: CSARPRFFHNEQFF. The DNA of the CDR3 is TGCAGTGCTAGACCGCGATTTTTCCACAATGAGCAGTTCTTC.

This clonotype was detected many times. The chain carries TRBV29-1 and TRBJ1-1, with D uncertain. V dropped 4 bases and J dropped 6 bases, with 9 bases sitting between them. This CDR3 is 11 amino acids long. Per germline, CDR1 SQVTM and CDR2 ANQGSEA. The CDR3 is CSVGGWSEAFF. The DNA for the CDR3 is TGCAGCGTTGGGGGATGGTCTGAAGCTTTCTTT.

This clonotype was counted at least ten times. The chain recombines TRBV20-1 with TRBJ2-7, with 7 bases lining up with TRBD2. This CDR3 is 12 amino acids long. Per the germline V gene, CDR1 is DFQATT and CDR2 is SNEGSKA (reference sequence). With 6 bases clipped from V and 1 base from J, the junction kept 3 bases outside the gene matches. CDR3 in DNA: TGCAGTGCCATGGGGGGGTCCTACGAGCAGTACGTC. It specifies CSAMGGSYEQYV.

This clonotype was seen repeatedly, ten times or more. This chain links TRBV9 with TRBJ2-1; 9 nucleotides align to TRBD2. CDR1 SGDLS and CDR2 YYNGEE come from the germline V gene. Trimming removed 0 bases from V and 7 bases from J; junction bases left unmatched: 5. The CDR3 loop spans 15 amino acids. This CDR3 is CASSVEAGGPNEQFF. In DNA form, the CDR3 reads TGTGCCAGCAGCGTAGAGGCGGGAGGGCCAAATGAGCAGTTCTTC. Using reference TRBV9 and TRBJ2-1 for the parts outside the CDR3, the full variable domain is DSGVTQTPKHLITATGQRVTLRCSPRSGDLSVYWYQQSLDQGLQFLIQYYNGEERAKGNILERFSAQQFPDLHSELNLSSLELGDSALYFCASSVEAGGPNEQFFGPGTRLTVL.

In its sample, this clonotype was seen many times. This chain uses TRBV28 with TRBJ2-7, with D tentatively TRBD1 (5 bases). CDR1 MDHEN and CDR2 SYDVKM come from the germline V gene. The CDR3 extends over 14 amino acids. With 7 bases removed from V and 2 bases from J, the gap between germline ends came to 15 bases. CDR3 DNA sequence: TGTGCCAGCAAAAACAGGCGAAGGGCCTACGAGCAGTACTTC. Protein: CASKNRRRAYEQYF. Filled out from reference TRBV28 and TRBJ2-7, the complete variable domain reads DVKVTQSSRYLVKRTGEKVFLECVQDMDHENMFWYRQDPGLGLRLIYFSYDVKMKEKGDIPEGYSVSREKKERFSLILESASTNQTSMYLCASKNRRRAYEQYFGPGTRLTVT.

This clonotype has a count of ten or more. The genes are TRBV6-2 or TRBV6-3 and TRBJ2-7, with 13 nucleotides matching TRBD2. CDR1 and CDR2 (germline): MNHEY, SVGEGT. CDR3 length: 17 amino acids. V gave up 4 bases and J gave up 9 bases; unmatched junction bases: 15. In nucleotides, the CDR3 is TGTGCCAGCAGTTCGGATTCAATCGGACTAGCGGGAGATGGGCAGTACTTC. This codes for CASSSDSIGLAGDGQYF.

The table lists this clonotype with a few counts. The chain has TRBV27 and TRBJ2-1; 13 bases are a match to TRBD2. This CDR3 is built from 15 residues. V dropped 6 bases and J dropped 6; count of bases not matched to a gene: 5. CDR1 is MNHEY and CDR2 is SMNVEV in the germline V gene (reference sequence). The CDR3 DNA reads TGTGCCAGCAGAGCCGGGACTAGCGGGACCAATGAGCAGTTCTTC. Its protein is CASRAGTSGTNEQFF.

This clonotype was found many times. The chain links TRBV20-1 to TRBJ1-6; maybe TRBD1 (5 bases). Trimming took 4 bases from V and 11 from J, leaving 21 bases between them. Germline values: CDR1 DFQATT, CDR2 SNEGSKA (reference sequence). The CDR3 covers 15 residues. This CDR3 reads CSATFTVGPLAPLHF. CDR3 DNA sequence: TGCAGTGCTACGTTCACAGTGGGGCCCCTGGCACCCCTCCACTTT.

This clonotype was recorded a few times. The chain recombines TRBV10-3 with TRBJ2-1; 9 bases align to TRBD2. Trimming at V came to 7 bases and at J to 5 bases, leaving 3 bases not matched to a gene. The CDR3 covers 13 residues. CDR1 is ENHRY and CDR2 is SYGVKD in the germline V gene. The CDR3 DNA is TGTGCCATCACAGCTAGCGGGAACAATGAGCAGTTCTTC. This translates into CAITASGNNEQFF.

This chain links TRBV6-4 with TRBJ1-2; weak D call: TRBD1 (6 bases). Deletions cut 3 bases from V and 8 bases from J, with 13 bases between. The germline V gene encodes CDR1 MRHNA and CDR2 SNTAGT. This CDR3 has 13 residues. In DNA form, the CDR3 reads TGTGCCAGCAGTGATGGACAGAGACGGGGCTACACCTTC. It translates to CASSDGQRRGYTF.

This clonotype came up a few times. The chain combines TRBV12-3 or TRBV12-4 with TRBJ2-1; 8 bases match TRBD2. The CDR3 is made up of 15 amino acids. V was clipped by 8 bases and J by 3 bases; unmatched bases: 9. In nucleotides, the CDR3 is TGTGCCAGCGGCGCGGGCGGGGGGATCTACAATGAGCAGTTCTTC. It specifies CASGAGGGIYNEQFF.

This clonotype was counted ten times or more. V is TRBV9 and J is TRBJ2-2, with no clear D. This CDR3 spans 14 amino acids. V shed 2 bases and J shed 1 base, with 6 bases lying between them. Looked up from germline, CDR1 is SGDLS and CDR2 is YYNGEE. Here the CDR3 DNA reads TGTGCCAGCAGCGTCCAGTGGAACACCGGGGAGCTGTTTTTT. Protein sequence: CASSVQWNTGELFF. The complete variable domain, with remaining parts taken from reference TRBV9 and TRBJ2-2, reads DSGVTQTPKHLITATGQRVTLRCSPRSGDLSVYWYQQSLDQGLQFLIQYYNGEERAKGNILERFSAQQFPDLHSELNLSSLELGDSALYFCASSVQWNTGELFFGEGSRLTVL.

In nucleotides, the CDR3 is TGTGCCAGCAGCTTACTAGCGGGAGGTTCGAACACCGGGGAGCTGTTTTTT. Translated, it gives CASSLLAGGSNTGELFF. The V and J genes are TRBV11-2 and TRBJ2-2; TRBD2 aligns across 11 bases. Germline values: CDR1 SGHAT, CDR2 FQNNGV. The CDR3 length is 17 residues. With 2 bases clipped from V and 0 bases from J, the junction kept 2 bases outside the gene matches.

In its sample, this clonotype was seen a few times. V usage is TRBV3-1 and J usage is TRBJ2-3; 11 bases match TRBD1. The V gene end was trimmed by 0 bases and the J gene end by 4 bases; junction bases not matched to a gene: 6. Germline CDR1 and CDR2: LGHDT and YNNKEL (reference sequence). The CDR3 contains 17 residues. CDR3 nucleotide sequence: TGTGCCAGCAGCCAAGAGGACAGGGGGCGGGTCGCAGATACGCAGTATTTT. This encodes CASSQEDRGRVADTQYF.

This rearrangement joins TRBV19 to TRBJ2-7; D is perhaps TRBD2 (6 bases). The germline gives CDR1 LNHDA, CDR2 SQIVND (reference sequence). V was clipped by 6 bases and J by 2 bases, with 14 bases between them. The CDR3 consists of 14 residues. As DNA, the CDR3 is TGTGCCAGTAGCTACGGAGCTAGCGCCTACGAGCAGTACTTC. This gives the protein CASSYGASAYEQYF.

Many counts were recorded for this clonotype. V is TRBV9 and J is TRBJ2-2, with D tentatively TRBD2 (6 bases). CDR3 length equals 18 residues. Looked up from germline, CDR1 is SGDLS and CDR2 is YYNGEE. V gave up 0 bases and J gave up 5 bases, with 20 bases separating them. The CDR3 DNA sequence: TGTGCCAGCAGCGTAGACCTCTCGACACTAGCCGGGACCGGGGAGCTGTTTTTT. This gives the protein CASSVDLSTLAGTGELFF.

V and J are TRBV18 and TRBJ1-1, with D tentatively TRBD1 (5 bases). Germline V CDR1 and CDR2: KGHSH, LQKENI. Between the trimmed V and J ends, which lost 3 bases and 4 bases, there was a span of 12 bases. The CDR3 covers 14 residues. CDR3 sequence reads: CASSPTGSGTEAFF. For the CDR3, the DNA is TGTGCCAGCTCACCTACAGGTTCCGGCACTGAAGCTTTCTTT.

This clonotype was observed at least ten times. This rearrangement joins TRBV12-3 or TRBV12-4 to TRBJ2-7; TRBD2 agrees at 7 bases. Unmatched junction bases numbered 10, after V lost 8 bases and J lost 0 bases. This CDR3 region has 15 residues. The CDR3 loop is CASSFGGGSSYEQYF. The DNA for the CDR3 is TGTGCCAGCTCTTTTGGGGGGGGGAGCTCCTACGAGCAGTACTTC.

This clonotype was picked up a small number of times. The chain combines TRBV24-1 with TRBJ2-1; D may be TRBD2 (6 bases). V was cut by 2 bases and J by 4 bases, with 11 bases left in between. From germline, CDR1 is KGHDR and CDR2 SFDVKD. The CDR3 is made up of 15 amino acids. CDR3 protein: CATSDSPAGYNEQFF. In DNA form, the CDR3 reads TGTGCCACCAGTGATTCCCCGGCGGGATACAATGAGCAGTTCTTC.